One and the same sample provided the 9 T cell receptor beta chains below, sequenced in a study of blood T cells in healthy people across ages. It was with a sample-barcoded 5' primer and a J-beta primer mix that a second PCR of roughly 7 to 11 cycles was run. TCRdb used MiXCR to reprocess the 5' RACE reads, holding one entry per CDR3 protein. The data show 800,000 to 1,300,000 distinct CDR3 sequences, with 25% seen just once and around 0.75% held by the top ten. This sample also appeared in a second study, on T cells of mothers and their children.

The sample consisted of blood. The origin of the receptors is a girl aged 2 to 10 in good health.

The chain combines TRBV29-1 with TRBJ1-2, with D unresolved. The V gene's germline CDR1 is SQVTM and CDR2 ANQGSEA. V lost 4 bases and J lost 8, with 17 bases in between. The CDR3 has 13 residues. The chain's CDR3 is CSVVFVVDGGYTF. CDR3 bases: TGCAGCGTTGTATTCGTGGTGGACGGGGGCTACACCTTC.

This clonotype was observed a few times. V is TRBV3-1 and J is TRBJ2-1; D may be TRBD1 or TRBD2 (6 bases each). CDR3 length equals 11 residues. V was clipped by 3 bases and J by 15 bases, with 12 bases between them. CDR1 is LGHDT, CDR2 YNNKEL, per germline (reference sequence). CDR3 sequence: CASSHGGVVFF. The CDR3 DNA reads as TGTGCCAGCAGCCACGGGGGCGTCGTGTTCTTC.

This clonotype was found a few times. This chain uses TRBV24-1 with TRBJ2-1, with TRBD2 identical over 10 bases. Germline V gene lookup returns CDR1 KGHDR and CDR2 SFDVKD. The ends lost 1 base at V and 10 bases at J; junction bases unmatched: 9. There are 16 residues in the CDR3. Written as DNA, the CDR3 is TGTGCCACCAGTGATTTTGTAGCGGGAGGTTTGGACGAGCAGTTCTTC. Translated, it gives CATSDFVAGGLDEQFF.

CDR3 sequence reads: CASIPTGQANEQFF. DNA for the CDR3: TGTGCCAGCATTCCCACCGGGCAGGCTAATGAGCAGTTCTTC. The V gene is TRBV6-2 or TRBV6-3, the J gene TRBJ2-1, with unresolved D. From germline, CDR1 is MNHEY and CDR2 SVGEGT. V shed 7 bases and J shed 7 bases, with 17 bases lying between them. The CDR3 has 14 residues.

V is TRBV28 and J is TRBJ2-7; either TRBD1 or TRBD2 may supply D (5 bases each). Trimming took 1 base from V and 3 from J, leaving 16 bases between them. This CDR3 contains 16 residues. Germline values: CDR1 MDHEN, CDR2 SYDVKM. The CDR3 DNA follows: TGTGCCAGCAGTTTATCATCCGGGACGGGGCTCTACGAGCAGTACTTC. Encoded protein: CASSLSSGTGLYEQYF.

V gene TRBV6-1 combines with J gene TRBJ1-2; 10 bases agree with TRBD1. The CDR3 loop spans 14 amino acids. The germline CDR1 and CDR2 sequences are MNHNS and SASEGT. After removal of 3 bases from V and 7 bases from J, the junction contained 5 bases not matched to a gene. CDR3 nucleotides: TGTGCCAGCAGTGATCGGGACAGGGGTCCTGGCTACACCTTC. Its translation is CASSDRDRGPGYTF.

The chain has TRBV28 and TRBJ2-5; 7 bases align to TRBD2. The CDR3 is 13 residues long. V shed 5 bases, J shed 4 bases, and the junction held 4 bases outside the gene matches. CDR1 and CDR2 (germline): MDHEN, SYDVKM. CDR3 protein: CASSDREGETQYF. The CDR3 DNA follows: TGTGCCAGCAGTGATAGGGAGGGAGAGACCCAGTACTTC.

The chain recombines TRBV7-2 with TRBJ1-3; D unclear. With 5 bases removed from V and 0 bases from J, the gap between germline ends came to 11 bases. The CDR3 totals 15 residues. The germline V gene has CDR1 SGHTA and CDR2 FQGNSA. The CDR3 DNA reads as TGTGCCAGCAGCACGGGCCCTAGCTCTGGAAACACCATATATTTT. Protein product: CASSTGPSSGNTIYF.

The chain links TRBV5-1 to TRBJ2-1; 9 nucleotides agree with TRBD2. J was trimmed by 9 bases and V by 4 bases; bases with no gene match: 11. This CDR3 is built from 15 residues. CDR1 and CDR2 (germline): SGHRS, YFSETQ. CDR3 loop: CASSGGTSFQPEQFF. The CDR3 bases are TGCGCCAGCAGCGGAGGGACTAGCTTTCAACCTGAGCAGTTCTTC.